This TCR beta chain appears in the sequencing data of a study of T cells in Graves' hyperthyroidism and ophthalmopathy. About this clonotype: Its target is not known.

Regions amplified from RNA transcripts were the TCR beta CDR3 regions. TCR CDR3 regions were first amplified by RT-PCR with HTBI primers. One entry per CDR3 protein results from TCRdb running MiXCR on the multiplex PCR reads. The repertoire holds about 640,000 distinct CDR3 sequences, with less than 25% as singletons. The CDR3 is 14 amino acids. The junction had 7 bases not matched to a gene; V was cut back by 4 bases and J by 5 bases. CDR1 SEHNR and CDR2 FQNEAQ come from the germline V gene (reference sequence). Study results and limitations: Most clonotypes that expanded in the thyroid above 0.001 also showed up in blood.

PBMCs came from 9 to 10 ml fresh peripheral blood. The chain uses TRBV7-9 and TRBJ1-1, with 7 positions matching TRBD1. Sample: blood. The TCR sequence derives from a man younger than 40 with Graves' ophthalmopathy. The CDR3 loop reads CASSCRQGGTEAFF. CDR3 nucleotides: TGTGCCAGCAGCTGTAGACAGGGTGGGACTGAAGCTTTCTTT.